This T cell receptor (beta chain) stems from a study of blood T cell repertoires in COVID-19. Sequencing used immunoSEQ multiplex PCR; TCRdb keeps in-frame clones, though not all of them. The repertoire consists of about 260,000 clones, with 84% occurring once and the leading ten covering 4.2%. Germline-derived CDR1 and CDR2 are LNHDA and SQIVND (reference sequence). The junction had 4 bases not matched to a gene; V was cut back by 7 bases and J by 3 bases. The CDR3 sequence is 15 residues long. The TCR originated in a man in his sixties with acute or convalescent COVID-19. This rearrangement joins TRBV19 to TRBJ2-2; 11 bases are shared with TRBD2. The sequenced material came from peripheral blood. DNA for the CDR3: TGTGCCAGTATCCCGACTAGCGGGGACACCGGGGAGCTGTTTTTT. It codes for CASIPTSGDTGELFF.